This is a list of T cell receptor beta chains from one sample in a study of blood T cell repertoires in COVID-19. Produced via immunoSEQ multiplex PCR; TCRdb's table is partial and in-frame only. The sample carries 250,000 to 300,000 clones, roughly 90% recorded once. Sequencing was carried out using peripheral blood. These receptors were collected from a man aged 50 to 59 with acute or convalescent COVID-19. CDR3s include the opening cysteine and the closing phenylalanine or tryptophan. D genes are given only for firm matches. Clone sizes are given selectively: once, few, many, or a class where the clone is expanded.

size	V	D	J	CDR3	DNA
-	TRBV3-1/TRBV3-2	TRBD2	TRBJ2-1	CASSQDSLAGNSYNEQFF	TGTGCCAGCAGCCAAGATAGTTTAGCGGGGAACTCCTACAATGAGCAGTTCTTC
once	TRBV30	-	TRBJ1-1	CAWSDPGHQAAFF	TGTGCCTGGAGTGATCCGGGACACCAGGCGGCTTTCTTT
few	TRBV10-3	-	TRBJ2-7	CAIAGGAGGGEQYF	TGTGCCATCGCGGGAGGGGCAGGGGGCGGCGAGCAGTACTTC
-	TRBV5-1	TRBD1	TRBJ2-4	CASSQGTGRDIQYF	TGCGCCAGCAGCCAAGGGACAGGGAGGGACATTCAGTACTTC
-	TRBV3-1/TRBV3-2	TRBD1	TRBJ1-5	CASSQGDRLVKQPQHF	TGTGCCAGCAGCCAGGGGGACAGGTTAGTGAAGCAGCCCCAGCATTTT
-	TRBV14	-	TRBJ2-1	CASSQGGGPYNEQFF	TGTGCCAGCAGCCAGGGGGGGGGCCCCTACAATGAGCAGTTCTTC
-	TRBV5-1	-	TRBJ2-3	CASSAEGAPDTQYF	TGCGCCAGCAGCGCGGAGGGGGCCCCAGATACGCAGTATTTT
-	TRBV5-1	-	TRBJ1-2	CASSTGPLPSGYTF	TGCGCCAGCAGTACAGGCCCGCTGCCGTCCGGCTACACCTTC
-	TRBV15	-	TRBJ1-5	CATSSRDSNQPQHF	TGTGCCACCAGCAGTCGGGATAGCAATCAGCCCCAGCATTTT
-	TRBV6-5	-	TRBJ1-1	CAGARGNTEAFF	TGTGCCGGCGCTCGGGGGAACACTGAAGCTTTCTTT
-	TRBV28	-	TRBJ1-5	CASSPGRGSWPQHF	TGTGCCAGCAGCCCGGGACGGGGGTCGTGGCCCCAGCATTTT
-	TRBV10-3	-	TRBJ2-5	CAISAWRGGVQETQYF	TGTGCCATCAGTGCTTGGAGGGGGGGGGTTCAAGAGACCCAGTACTTC
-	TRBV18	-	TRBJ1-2	CASSPDRANYGYTF	TGTGCCAGCTCACCAGACAGAGCTAACTATGGCTACACCTTC